The T cell receptor beta chain under discussion was sequenced for a study of blood T cells in healthy people across ages. General study results and limits: Diversity estimates from one million T cells were considered underestimates.

For this clonotype: Its antigen remains unknown.

The CDR3 has 13 amino acids. Trimming stripped 4 bases from V and 7 bases from J, with 10 bases between. Germline V lookup: CDR1 KGHDR, CDR2 SFDVKD. A second PCR, run for about 7 to 11 cycles, used a sample-barcoded 5' primer plus a J-beta primer mix. A template-switch adaptor that had 12 random nucleotides put a tag on each cDNA molecule. TCRdb redid the calling of the 5' RACE reads with MiXCR, one entry per CDR3 protein. The data hold about 570,000 distinct CDR3 sequences, with 27% observed a single time. The draw of peripheral blood yielded ten milliliters from each donor. The rearrangement uses TRBV24-1 and TRBJ2-1, with D unresolved. This sequence was found in a woman between 70 and 85 years old in good health. Sequenced: blood. CDR3 coding DNA: TGTGCCACCAGTGACCGTCAGGCTAATGAGCAGTTCTTC. Amino acid sequence: CATSDRQANEQFF.